The next 25 T cell receptor beta chains were all read from a single sample in a study of T cell responses to AZD1222 COVID-19 vaccine. This table comes from immunoSEQ multiplex PCR, and its TCRdb copy is limited to in-frame clones, with some not included. The profile shows roughly 100,000 clones, roughly 92% of them singletons. This material consisted of peripheral blood, taken 28 days after the second AZD1222 dose. Every receptor here comes from an adult who received the AZD1222 COVID-19 vaccine.

Points on this clone: Other nucleotide sequences in the sample specify the same CDR3. The genes are TRBV5-1 and TRBJ2-7; no firm D call. This CDR3 is built from 13 residues. The V gene's germline CDR1 is SGHRS and CDR2 YFSETQ. V was pared by 0 bases and J by 3 bases, with 7 bases between. CDR3 protein: CASSLDGLYEQYF. The CDR3 bases are TGCGCCAGCAGCTTGGACGGCCTCTACGAGCAGTACTTC.

The V and J genes are TRBV28 and TRBJ2-7, with TRBD2 as a possible D gene (6 bases). The length of the CDR3 is 14 residues. CDR1 is MDHEN and CDR2 is SYDVKM in the germline V gene. Trimming shortened V by 5 bases and J by 4 bases, and 15 bases separated the two germline ends. The CDR3 loop is CASSPVGRRYEQYF. The CDR3 DNA sequence: TGTGCCAGCAGTCCCGTGGGGAGGAGGTACGAGCAGTACTTC.

The V gene is TRBV19, the J gene TRBJ2-5; D may be TRBD2 (6 bases). V dropped 1 base and J dropped 1 base, with 13 bases sitting between them. This CDR3 region has 16 residues. Per germline, CDR1 LNHDA and CDR2 SQIVND (reference sequence). Here the CDR3 reads CASSIGGAGPQETQYF. As DNA, the CDR3 is TGTGCCAGTAGTATAGGAGGGGCGGGGCCCCAAGAGACCCAGTACTTC.

The V gene is TRBV7-9, the J gene TRBJ2-2; 13 bases match TRBD2. The trim removed 6 bases at V and 3 bases at J, leaving 4 bases unmatched. The CDR3 consists of 16 residues. CDR1 and CDR2 from the germline V gene are SEHNR and FQNEAQ (reference sequence). The CDR3 region is CASSPTSGRDTGELFF. The CDR3 coding sequence is TGTGCCAGCAGTCCTACTAGCGGGAGGGACACCGGGGAGCTGTTTTTT.

V usage is TRBV6-5 and J usage is TRBJ1-2; 7 bases line up with TRBD1. The CDR3 spans 14 residues. Trimming removed 6 bases from V and 4 bases from J; junction bases left unmatched: 8. CDR1 and CDR2 from the germline V gene are MNHEY and SVGAGI. For the CDR3, the DNA is TGTGCCAGCAGCGGACAGGTGGGAGGCTATGGCTACACCTTC. It is translated as CASSGQVGGYGYTF.

This clone was counted between two and nine times. The chain links TRBV7-2 to TRBJ1-1; 9 positions agree with TRBD1. The CDR3 has 17 amino acids. Losses at the gene ends were 2 bases for V and 1 base for J; bases not matched to a gene: 8. Germline lookup yields CDR1 SGHTA and CDR2 FQGNSA. CDR3 nucleotide sequence: TGTGCCAGCAGCTTAATGTTAGGACAGGGGCGGAACACTGAAGCTTTCTTT. This codes for CASSLMLGQGRNTEAFF.

The genes are TRBV2 and TRBJ1-5; 11 bases fit TRBD1. The germline V gene has CDR1 SNHLY and CDR2 FYNNEI. Trimming at V came to 8 bases and at J to 6 bases, leaving 6 bases not matched to a gene. The CDR3 contains 14 residues. CDR3 protein: CASAGQGAGQPQHF. As DNA, the CDR3 is TGTGCCAGCGCCGGACAGGGGGCAGGTCAGCCCCAGCATTTT.

The chain employs TRBV3-1 (or the pseudogene TRBV3-2) and TRBJ2-7, with 9 bases lining up with TRBD2. The germline CDR1 and CDR2 sequences are LGHDT and YNNKEL (reference sequence). This CDR3 is 13 amino acids long. The V and J ends lost 10 bases and 4 bases, in that order; junction bases with no gene match: 8. DNA for the CDR3: TGTGCCACCCTGGGAAGCGGGGGGTACGAGCAGTACTTC. This translates into CATLGSGGYEQYF.

This chain connects TRBV5-5 to TRBJ2-6; D remains unclear. Trimming shortened V by 0 bases and J by 0 bases, and 4 bases separated the two germline ends. The CDR3 has 15 amino acids. In germline, CDR1 is SGHKS, CDR2 YYEKEE (reference sequence). Here the CDR3 DNA reads TGTGCCAGCAGCTTGGGGAACTCTGGGGCCAACGTCCTGACTTTC. This encodes CASSLGNSGANVLTF.

This clone is a singleton in its sample. The rearrangement uses TRBV27 and TRBJ2-1, with no clear D. V lost 3 bases and J lost 9, with 6 bases in between. Germline values: CDR1 MNHEY, CDR2 SMNVEV (reference sequence). CDR3 length equals 11 residues. CDR3 loop: CASSFNTEQFF. In DNA form, the CDR3 reads TGTGCCAGCAGTTTCAATACTGAGCAGTTCTTC.

J is TRBJ1-5 and V is TRBV28; perhaps TRBD1 as D (6 bases). Deletions cut 6 bases from V and 4 bases from J, with 10 bases between. The CDR3 has 13 amino acids. The germline V gene has CDR1 MDHEN and CDR2 SYDVKM. In DNA, the CDR3 is TGTGCCAGCAGGGAAAGGGGGAATCAGCCCCAGCATTTT. It encodes CASRERGNQPQHF. Combining the CDR3 with reference TRBV28 and TRBJ1-5 gives the whole variable domain DVKVTQSSRYLVKRTGEKVFLECVQDMDHENMFWYRQDPGLGLRLIYFSYDVKMKEKGDIPEGYSVSREKKERFSLILESASTNQTSMYLCASRERGNQPQHFGDGTRLSIL.

The chain has TRBV28 and TRBJ1-2, with TRBD1 matching over 10 bases. The length of the CDR3 is 16 residues. Looked up from germline, CDR1 is MDHEN and CDR2 is SYDVKM. Trimming took 3 bases from V and 4 from J; bases not matched to a gene: 8. CDR3 sequence: CASSFLGDRGGYGYTF. The DNA for the CDR3 is TGTGCCAGCAGTTTCCTGGGGGACAGGGGCGGCTATGGCTACACCTTC.

The chain couples TRBV10-3 to TRBJ1-1; D uncertain. The V end lost 0 bases, the J end lost 1 base, and 3 bases lay between the germline ends. Germline V gene lookup returns CDR1 ENHRY and CDR2 SYGVKD. CDR3 length: 13 amino acids. The CDR3 sequence: CAISESTNTEAFF. In nucleotides, the CDR3 is TGTGCCATCAGTGAGTCGACGAACACTGAAGCTTTCTTT.

This chain uses TRBV12-3 or TRBV12-4 with TRBJ2-7, with D maybe TRBD2 (6 bases). Trimming cost V 5 bases and J 7 bases, with 15 bases left between them. This CDR3 contains 13 residues. CDR3 sequence (DNA): TGTGCCAGCAGTACGGGACTCGGGTGGGAGCAGTACTTC. This translates into CASSTGLGWEQYF.

The genes are TRBV19 and TRBJ2-6; D is perhaps TRBD2 (7 bases). The CDR3 runs to 16 residues. Trimming stripped 1 base from V and 2 bases from J, with 9 bases between. Germline CDR1 and CDR2: LNHDA and SQIVND (reference sequence). CDR3: CASSIGGGPGANVLTF. The CDR3 coding sequence is TGTGCCAGTAGTATAGGGGGGGGGCCTGGGGCCAACGTCCTGACTTTC.

V and J are TRBV19 and TRBJ2-3; 8 nucleotides align to TRBD2. Germline V gene sequence: CDR1 LNHDA, CDR2 SQIVND (reference sequence). V dropped 5 bases and J dropped 6; count of bases not matched to a gene: 13. CDR3 length equals 16 residues. The CDR3 nucleotides read TGTGCCAGTAGTTCCCCAGCGGGGGCCAATCGCGATACGCAGTATTTT. Its protein is CASSSPAGANRDTQYF.

CDR3 amino acids: CASRASGWSHTEAFF. The CDR3 bases are TGTGCCAGCAGGGCCAGTGGGTGGAGTCACACTGAAGCTTTCTTT. The chain employs TRBV6-5 and TRBJ1-1; D unclear. The CDR3 runs to 15 residues. Deletions cut 6 bases from V and 3 bases from J, with 17 bases between. Germline V CDR1 and CDR2: MNHEY, SVGAGI.

The rearrangement links TRBV24-1 to TRBJ2-3; maybe TRBD1 (7 bases). V lost 2 bases, J lost 5 bases, and 13 bases lay in between. This CDR3 is built from 15 residues. CDR1 is KGHDR and CDR2 is SFDVKD in the germline V gene. CDR3 protein: CATSDSYQGGDTQYF. CDR3 sequence (DNA): TGTGCCACCAGTGATTCGTATCAGGGGGGAGATACGCAGTATTTT.

The rearrangement uses TRBV18 and TRBJ2-7, with 8 bases that match TRBD1. This CDR3 comprises 15 residues. The junction had 7 bases not matched to a gene; V was cut back by 3 bases and J by 3 bases. The germline gives CDR1 KGHSH, CDR2 LQKENI. The CDR3 DNA follows: TGTGCCAGCTCACCCAAGCAGGGGGCCGACTACGAGCAGTACTTC. This encodes CASSPKQGADYEQYF.

The V call is TRBV10-1, the J call TRBJ2-7; either TRBD1 or TRBD2 may fit D (5 bases each). Germline V gene lookup returns CDR1 WNHNN and CDR2 SYGVQD (reference sequence). V lost 0 bases and J 6 bases, leaving 9 bases between the germline ends. The CDR3 has 13 amino acids. CDR3 protein: CASSESRGSEQYF. Here the CDR3 DNA reads TGCGCCAGCAGTGAGTCGAGGGGTAGCGAGCAGTACTTC.

The chain is built from TRBV19 and TRBJ2-7; 7 bases fit TRBD1. The CDR3 has 15 amino acids. V gave up 8 bases and J gave up 1 base; unmatched junction bases: 11. Per the germline V gene, CDR1 is LNHDA and CDR2 is SQIVND (reference sequence). CDR3 protein: CASAEKGTASYEQYF. The CDR3 DNA sequence: TGTGCCAGTGCCGAAAAAGGGACAGCGTCCTACGAGCAGTACTTC.

The CDR3 coding sequence is TGTGCCAGCAGCTTAGGGACCGGGGAGCTGTTTTTT. Translated: CASSLGTGELFF. V gene TRBV13 combines with J gene TRBJ2-2, with D unclear. From germline, CDR1 is PRHDT and CDR2 FYEKMQ (reference sequence). V dropped 0 bases and J dropped 5 bases, with 1 base sitting between them. The CDR3 runs 12 residues.

The CDR3 nucleotides are TGTGCCAGTAGTAACCGGAGGGGGGCAGTTGAATCCTACAATGAGCAGTTCTTC. Amino acid sequence: CASSNRRGAVESYNEQFF. The chain couples TRBV19 to TRBJ2-1; D tentatively reads TRBD1 or TRBD2 (6 bases each). V gave up 4 bases and J gave up 1 base, with 20 bases separating them. CDR3 length equals 18 residues. Germline assignment: CDR1 LNHDA and CDR2 SQIVND (reference sequence).

In its sample, this clone was seen once. The V call is TRBV10-1, the J call TRBJ1-1; tentative D call: TRBD1 (6 bases). This CDR3 is built from 13 residues. The V end lost 0 bases, the J end lost 5 bases, and 7 bases lay between the germline ends. CDR1 and CDR2 from the germline V gene are WNHNN and SYGVQD (reference sequence). The CDR3 here is CASSESGQTEAFF. Written as DNA, the CDR3 is TGCGCCAGCAGTGAGTCTGGACAGACTGAAGCTTTCTTT.

This clone appeared a single time. The chain joins TRBV12-3 or TRBV12-4 to TRBJ1-2; 9 positions agree with TRBD1. V shed 6 bases, J shed 4 bases, and the junction held 3 bases outside the gene matches. This CDR3 has 13 residues. This CDR3 reads CASSWDRVYGYTF. The CDR3 coding sequence is TGTGCCAGCAGCTGGGACAGGGTCTATGGCTACACCTTC.